The following is a TCR beta chain sequence with its context. This specimen comes from a study of OX40 agonist ivuxolimab in advanced cancers. As for the study in general: Patients in the trial were receiving intravenous ivuxolimab every 2 weeks, at doses of 0.01 to 10 mg/kg.

This table comes from immunoSEQ multiplex PCR, and its TCRdb copy is limited to in-frame clones, with some not included. The profile shows around 80,000 clones, approximately 79% of them singletons. Trimming took 4 bases from V and 0 from J, leaving 8 bases between them. This CDR3 contains 14 residues. Germline loops: CDR1 SGHDT, CDR2 YYEEEE. The source was CD4+ or CD8+ T cells sorted from blood, collected in a trial of the OX40 agonist ivuxolimab. The TCR comes from an adult with an advanced solid tumor such as melanoma, head and neck, liver or kidney cancer. The rearrangement uses TRBV5-6 and TRBJ2-1; unclear D gene. For the CDR3, the DNA is TGTGCCAGCAGCGCAGCCTTCTCCTACAATGAGCAGTTCTTC. It translates to CASSAAFSYNEQFF. The variable domain in full, with the rest retrieved from reference TRBV5-6 and TRBJ2-1, is DAGVTQSPTHLIKTRGQQVTLRCSPKSGHDTVSWYQQALGQGPQFIFQYYEEEERQRGNFPDRFSGHQFPNYSSELNVNALLLGDSALYLCASSAAFSYNEQFFGPGTRLTVL.